These 26 T cell receptor beta chains share one sample of origin, sequenced in a study of OX40 agonist ivuxolimab in advanced cancers. Using immunoSEQ multiplex PCR, the repertoire was profiled, and TCRdb retains in-frame clones only, with some absent. Here the sample spans under 85,000 clones, roughly 85% being singletons. The specimen comprised CD4+ or CD8+ T cells sorted from blood, sampled in a trial of the OX40 agonist ivuxolimab. The source is an adult with an advanced solid tumor such as melanoma, head and neck, liver or kidney cancer.

The J gene is TRBJ2-6, the V gene TRBV5-1, with D possibly being TRBD1 or TRBD2 (5 bases each). Germline lookup yields CDR1 SGHRS and CDR2 YFSETQ. V was trimmed by 4 bases and J by 3 bases, leaving 17 bases between them. This CDR3 contains 17 residues. The CDR3 bases are TGCGCCAGCAGCCCGGGGCAGGGTGCATATGGGGCCAACGTCCTGACTTTC. Encoded protein: CASSPGQGAYGANVLTF.

This clone was recorded only once. The J gene is TRBJ2-7, the V gene TRBV7-6; 12 positions agree with TRBD1. With V trimmed by 4 bases and J by 5 bases, 12 bases remained unmatched. CDR3 size: 17 residues. Germline V gene sequence: CDR1 SGHVS, CDR2 FNYEAQ. CDR3 loop: CASSSEVGDRGLDEQYF. Here the CDR3 DNA reads TGTGCCAGCAGCTCCGAGGTAGGGGACAGGGGGCTCGACGAGCAGTACTTC.

The CDR3 spells CASSIEERGTQYF. Here the CDR3 DNA reads TGTGCCAGTAGTATAGAAGAGCGGGGGACGCAGTATTTT. The V call is TRBV19, the J call TRBJ2-3; 8 nucleotides agree with TRBD2. From germline, CDR1 is LNHDA and CDR2 SQIVND (reference sequence). V was pared by 0 bases and J by 9 bases, with 2 bases of the junction left unmatched. The CDR3 is 13 amino acids.

About this clone: This sample also contains other DNA sequences that code for the same CDR3. For the CDR3, the DNA is TGTGCCAGCTCACCGGAGGGAGGGAACACTGAAGCTTTCTTT. Amino acid sequence: CASSPEGGNTEAFF. The V and J genes are TRBV18 and TRBJ1-1, with no clear D. Germline V gene sequence: CDR1 KGHSH, CDR2 LQKENI. CDR3 length: 14 residues. V lost 3 bases to trimming and J lost 1 base, with 9 bases between them.

This clone is a singleton in its sample. The genes are TRBV29-1 and TRBJ1-1; D uncertain. Germline CDR1 is SQVTM and CDR2 is ANQGSEA. V was cut by 4 bases and J by 5 bases, with 11 bases left in between. The CDR3 totals 12 residues. Written as DNA, the CDR3 is TGCAGCGTTGGGCTTTTGGGGACTGAAGCTTTCTTT. Encoded protein: CSVGLLGTEAFF.

The chain has TRBV9 and TRBJ1-3, with D uncertain. The CDR3 has 14 amino acids. V was pared by 4 bases and J by 3 bases, with 11 bases between. Germline V lookup: CDR1 SGDLS, CDR2 YYNGEE. The DNA of the CDR3 is TGTGCCAGCAGCACGGACTACTATGGAAACACCATATATTTT. Residues: CASSTDYYGNTIYF.

This chain's CDR3 is CASSSGWTEAFF. In DNA form, the CDR3 reads TGTGCCAGCAGTTCTGGGTGGACTGAAGCTTTCTTT. This rearrangement joins TRBV6-5 to TRBJ1-1; D not certain. CDR1 and CDR2 (germline): MNHEY, SVGAGI. The CDR3 runs 12 residues. The ends were cut back, 4 bases at V and 5 bases at J, with 8 bases in the middle.

The chain has TRBV5-4 and TRBJ2-1; 10 nucleotides agree with TRBD2. The CDR3 contains 14 residues. After removal of 1 base from V and 7 bases from J, the junction contained 2 bases not matched to a gene. CDR1 SGHNT and CDR2 YYREEE come from the germline V gene (reference sequence). CDR3 sequence (DNA): TGTGCCAGCAGCTTGCCAGCGGGAGGGAATGAGCAGTTCTTC. Its translation is CASSLPAGGNEQFF.

CDR3: CASSLLAGASTDTQYF. For the CDR3, the DNA is TGTGCCAGCAGCTTGTTGGCGGGGGCCAGCACAGATACGCAGTATTTT. The rearrangement links TRBV5-4 to TRBJ2-3; a possible D gene is TRBD2 (7 bases). The ends were cut back, 1 base at V and 0 bases at J, with 12 bases in the middle. Germline V CDR1 and CDR2: SGHNT, YYREEE (reference sequence). This CDR3 spans 16 amino acids.

The chain is built from TRBV2 and TRBJ2-1; 8 nucleotides align to TRBD2. J lost 11 bases, V lost 4 bases, and 13 bases had no gene match. This CDR3 has 15 amino acids. Germline V gives CDR1 SNHLY, CDR2 FYNNEI. The CDR3, as DNA: TGTGCCAGCAGTGCTGGGACTAGGAGCTTGGGGAAGCAGTTCTTC. Amino acid sequence: CASSAGTRSLGKQFF. Full variable domain (outside the CDR3, taken from reference TRBV2 and TRBJ2-1): EPEVTQTPSHQVTQMGQEVILRCVPISNHLYFYWYRQILGQKVEFLVSFYNNEISEKSEIFDDQFSVERPDGSNFTLKIRSTKLEDSAMYFCASSAGTRSLGKQFFGPGTRLTVL.

This chain connects TRBV5-1 to TRBJ2-7; 7 bases fit TRBD1. Trimming cost V 4 bases and J 0 bases; bases outside gene matches: 4. There are 14 residues in the CDR3. Germline loops: CDR1 SGHRS, CDR2 YFSETQ. The CDR3 DNA sequence: TGCGCCAGCAGCCCCCGGGACAGCTCCTACGAGCAGTACTTC. Translation: CASSPRDSSYEQYF.

This chain connects TRBV7-2 to TRBJ1-6; perhaps TRBD1 as D (5 bases). In germline, CDR1 is SGHTA, CDR2 FQGNSA. CDR3 length: 14 residues. Trimming shortened V by 5 bases and J by 6 bases, and 11 bases separated the two germline ends. CDR3 loop: CASSQQGGNSPLHF. The CDR3 DNA reads TGTGCCAGCAGCCAGCAGGGAGGTAATTCACCCCTCCACTTT.

This sequence joins TRBV7-2 and TRBJ1-2; a possible D gene is TRBD1 (6 bases). The V gene's germline CDR1 is SGHTA and CDR2 FQGNSA. The CDR3 consists of 16 residues. Between the trimmed V and J ends, which lost 4 bases and 6 bases, there was a span of 21 bases. The CDR3 sequence is CASSSSGPGGPHGYTF. The CDR3 nucleotides are TGTGCCAGCAGCTCCTCGGGCCCGGGGGGGCCCCATGGCTACACCTTC. The full variable domain, completed using reference TRBV7-2 and TRBJ1-2, is GAGVSQSPSNKVTEKGKDVELRCDPISGHTALYWYRQSLGQGLEFLIYFQGNSAPDKSGLPSDRFSAERTGGSVSTLTIQRTQQEDSAVYLCASSSSGPGGPHGYTFGSGTRLTVV.

J is TRBJ1-5 and V is TRBV6-1; D remains unclear. Per the germline V gene, CDR1 is MNHNS and CDR2 is SASEGT. The CDR3 is made up of 15 amino acids. V lost 5 bases to trimming and J lost 7 bases, with 18 bases between them. The CDR3 nucleotides read TGTGCCAGCAGTTTGGGGTCAATGGAATACCAGCCCCAGCATTTT. Amino acids: CASSLGSMEYQPQHF.

The chain uses TRBV7-9 and TRBJ1-1; a possible D gene is TRBD1 (5 bases). The CDR3 covers 13 residues. Germline CDR1 and CDR2: SEHNR and FQNEAQ (reference sequence). Between the trimmed V and J ends, which lost 3 bases and 5 bases, there was a span of 10 bases. The CDR3 loop is CASSFGGWTEAFF. For the CDR3, the DNA is TGTGCCAGCAGCTTTGGGGGTTGGACTGAAGCTTTCTTT.

V gene TRBV18 combines with J gene TRBJ1-3, with D uncertain. In germline, CDR1 is KGHSH, CDR2 LQKENI. The CDR3 consists of 14 residues. V lost 2 bases, J lost 1 base, and 6 bases lay in between. CDR3 loop: CASSPAESGNTIYF. For the CDR3, the DNA is TGTGCCAGCTCACCAGCAGAGTCTGGAAACACCATATATTTT.

CDR3 nucleotides: TGTGCCAGCGGATCCACGAAGGCCACCGGGGAGCTGTTTTTT. Translated: CASGSTKATGELFF. The rearrangement joins TRBV7-8 to TRBJ2-2; D remains ambiguous. The CDR3 extends over 14 amino acids. Germline values: CDR1 SGHVS, CDR2 FQNEAQ. V was pared by 8 bases and J by 4 bases, with 14 bases between.

This chain connects TRBV28 to TRBJ1-5; TRBD1 aligns across 9 bases. V lost 7 bases to trimming and J lost 1 base; unmatched junction nucleotides: 5. The CDR3 has 15 amino acids. In germline, CDR1 is MDHEN, CDR2 SYDVKM. The CDR3 spells CASTSTGGSNQPQHF. The CDR3 region has the DNA TGTGCCAGCACCTCGACAGGGGGAAGCAATCAGCCCCAGCATTTT.

This clone was picked up one time. The chain recombines TRBV10-3 with TRBJ1-3; D is unresolved. CDR3 length: 12 residues. CDR1 and CDR2 (germline): ENHRY, SYGVKD. The V gene lost 7 bases and the J gene lost 10 bases, with 14 bases spanning the gap. The CDR3 reads CAITPRSGTIYF. The CDR3 DNA reads as TGTGCCATCACTCCCCGTTCGGGGACCATATATTTT.

The chain recombines TRBV5-1 with TRBJ2-5; D perhaps matches TRBD1 (5 bases). The CDR3 runs to 15 residues. Germline loops: CDR1 SGHRS, CDR2 YFSETQ. V dropped 0 bases and J dropped 5 bases, with 14 bases sitting between them. Here the CDR3 reads CASSLVGRAQETQYF. CDR3 nucleotides: TGCGCCAGCAGCTTGGTGGGCAGGGCTCAGGAGACCCAGTACTTC.

V gene TRBV9 combines with J gene TRBJ1-2; D not resolved. The germline gives CDR1 SGDLS, CDR2 YYNGEE. The CDR3 runs to 15 residues. The V end was cut by 4 bases, the J end by 0 bases, with 13 bases between. CDR3 nucleotide sequence: TGTGCCAGCAGCCAAGGCGCGGGGTCTAACTATGGCTACACCTTC. Residues: CASSQGAGSNYGYTF.

This chain joins TRBV29-1 and TRBJ1-1; perhaps TRBD1 as D (5 bases). From germline, CDR1 is SQVTM and CDR2 ANQGSEA. V was pared by 0 bases and J by 12 bases, with 17 bases between. The CDR3 consists of 13 residues. This CDR3 is CSVEEEGLVRSFF. Here the CDR3 DNA reads TGCAGCGTTGAAGAAGAGGGGCTCGTTAGGTCTTTCTTT.

This chain links TRBV28 with TRBJ1-2; D may be TRBD1 (5 bases). V dropped 5 bases and J dropped 9 bases, with 19 bases sitting between them. This CDR3 is 14 amino acids long. Per the germline V gene, CDR1 is MDHEN and CDR2 is SYDVKM. CDR3: CASSPRDHFNRYTF. The CDR3 DNA is TGTGCCAGCAGTCCCCGGGACCACTTTAACCGCTACACCTTC.

The sample holds a few counts of this clone. An end of the junction differs from the germline gene, which may be a read error. The J gene is TRBJ2-7, the V gene TRBV2; 14 bases map to TRBD2. The CDR3 runs 15 residues. CDR1 SNHLY and CDR2 FYNNEI come from the germline V gene. CDR3 DNA: TGTGCCAGCAGTGAAACAGGGACTAGCGGGAGTTCAATGCGGTTC. Its protein product is CASSETGTSGSSMRF.

J is TRBJ2-3 and V is TRBV5-1, with TRBD1 identical over 8 bases. The CDR3 contains 14 residues. Germline CDR1 is SGHRS and CDR2 is YFSETQ. V was clipped by 4 bases and J by 2 bases; unmatched bases: 3. The CDR3: CASSLGQATDTQYF. In nucleotides, the CDR3 is TGCGCCAGCAGCCTGGGACAGGCCACAGATACGCAGTATTTT.

The V gene is TRBV12-2, the J gene TRBJ1-4. TRBV12-2 is described as a pseudogene. CDR3 length: 12 amino acids. The CDR3 bases are TGTGCAAGTCGCCCCTATAATGAAAAACTGTTTTTT. This translates into CASRPYNEKLFF.